The 15 T cell receptor beta chains reported below all come from one sample, sequenced in a study of T cell changes during pregnancy in multiple sclerosis. Sequenced by immunoSEQ multiplex PCR; TCRdb stores in-frame clones only, minus some. The repertoire holds 40,000 or so clones, with about 88% as singletons. This specimen was CD8+ T cells from peripheral blood mononuclear cells, taken in the third trimester of pregnancy. The receptors were gathered from a female donor with multiple sclerosis, enrolled in a pregnancy study.

The chain carries TRBV5-6 and TRBJ1-5; TRBD1 matches at 12 bases. The CDR3 sequence is 17 residues long. The trim removed 0 bases at V and 6 bases at J, leaving 7 bases unmatched. Germline CDR1 SGHDT, CDR2 YYEEEE. The CDR3 reads CASSLGGTGGQPQPQHF. As DNA, the CDR3 is TGTGCCAGCAGCTTGGGGGGGACAGGGGGCCAGCCTCAGCCCCAGCATTTT.

The chain has TRBV5-4 and TRBJ1-1; a possible D gene is TRBD1 (5 bases). Germline-derived CDR1 and CDR2 are SGHNT and YYREEE (reference sequence). CDR3 size: 14 residues. The V and J ends lost 6 bases and 5 bases respectively, with 17 bases between them. In DNA form, the CDR3 reads TGTGCCAGCAACCTGGACGCCGGGGGGACTGAAGCTTTCTTT. This gives the protein CASNLDAGGTEAFF.

The CDR3: CASSPWTVRKTEAFF. The DNA of the CDR3 is TGTGCCAGCAGTCCCTGGACAGTACGAAAAACTGAAGCTTTCTTT. This chain links TRBV6-5 with TRBJ1-1, with a weak D call TRBD1 (6 bases). The V end lost 5 bases, the J end lost 5 bases, and 18 bases lay between the germline ends. Germline loops: CDR1 MNHEY, CDR2 SVGAGI. This CDR3 is built from 15 residues.

The V gene is TRBV30, the J gene TRBJ2-7; D not resolved. V was trimmed by 5 bases and J by 6 bases, leaving 8 bases between them. The CDR3 extends over 10 amino acids. Germline CDR1 GTSNPN, CDR2 SVGIG (reference sequence). The CDR3 sequence: CAWGAREQYF. The CDR3 coding sequence is TGTGCCTGGGGAGCGCGCGAGCAGTACTTC. Full variable domain (remainder filled in from reference TRBV30 and TRBJ2-7): SQTIHQWPATLVQPVGSPLSLECTVEGTSNPNLYWYRQAAGRGLQLLFYSVGIGQISSEVPQNLSASRPQDRQFILSSKKLLLSDSGFYLCAWGAREQYFGPGTRLTVT.

The gene calls are TRBV5-6 and TRBJ1-1, with D possibly being TRBD1 (5 bases). The CDR3 sequence is 16 residues long. The germline CDR1 and CDR2 sequences are SGHDT and YYEEEE. Trimming took 4 bases from V and 5 from J, leaving 21 bases between them. In DNA form, the CDR3 reads TGTGCCAGCAGCCTCTTTCTGGAAGGGGCGTGGACTGAAGCTTTCTTT. This sequence encodes CASSLFLEGAWTEAFF.

The V call is TRBV9, the J call TRBJ2-3; D is uncertain. The CDR3 is made up of 16 amino acids. V was shortened by 0 bases and J by 4 bases, with 15 bases between the two germline ends. Per germline, CDR1 SGDLS and CDR2 YYNGEE. The CDR3 DNA sequence: TGTGCCAGCAGCGTAGAAGGTTACAACACAGCAGATACGCAGTATTTT. Its translation: CASSVEGYNTADTQYF.

The gene calls are TRBV7-9 and TRBJ1-3; D ambiguous. Germline V gene sequence: CDR1 SEHNR, CDR2 FQNEAQ (reference sequence). Deletions cut 3 bases from V and 0 bases from J, with 12 bases between. The CDR3 runs 16 residues. CDR3 in amino acids: CASSLGEGSSGNTIYF. The CDR3 coding sequence is TGTGCCAGCAGCTTGGGCGAGGGCTCCTCTGGAAACACCATATATTTT.

This clone has only one observation. V and J are TRBV4-3 and TRBJ1-3, with a tentative D call TRBD1 (5 bases). There are 16 residues in the CDR3. The germline V and J ends were trimmed by 0 bases and 2 bases, with 11 bases remaining between them. CDR1 and CDR2 (germline): LGHNA, YSLEER. CDR3 residues: CASSQEGPGAGNTIYF. The CDR3 DNA reads TGCGCCAGCAGCCAAGAAGGGCCGGGGGCTGGAAACACCATATATTTT.

This sequence joins TRBV11-2 and TRBJ1-4; D perhaps matches TRBD1 (6 bases). The CDR3 loop spans 16 amino acids. The germline V gene encodes CDR1 SGHAT and CDR2 FQNNGV. Deletions cut 1 base from V and 7 bases from J, with 16 bases between. The CDR3 sequence: CASSLVLGGGREKLFF. In DNA, the CDR3 is TGTGCCAGCAGCTTAGTTCTGGGAGGGGGGCGTGAAAAACTGTTTTTT.

The chain employs TRBV7-9 and TRBJ1-1, with D unclear. Germline loops: CDR1 SEHNR, CDR2 FQNEAQ (reference sequence). The CDR3 spans 11 residues. V lost 8 bases and J 5 bases, leaving 9 bases between the germline ends. The CDR3 DNA follows: TGTGCCAGCCGGGGAGATACTGAAGCTTTCTTT. Residues: CASRGDTEAFF.

V and J are TRBV5-1 and TRBJ2-7; 7 nucleotides match TRBD1. The V gene end was trimmed by 2 bases and the J gene end by 4 bases; junction bases not matched to a gene: 6. CDR3 length: 14 amino acids. From germline, CDR1 is SGHRS and CDR2 YFSETQ. CDR3 DNA sequence: TGCGCCAGCAGCTTAGGACAGGACCTTTACGAGCAGTACTTC. Protein: CASSLGQDLYEQYF. The entire variable domain, with the rest obtained from reference TRBV5-1 and TRBJ2-7, is as follows: KAGVTQTPRYLIKTRGQQVTLSCSPISGHRSVSWYQQTPGQGLQFLFEYFSETQRNKGNFPGRFSGRQFSNSRSEMNVSTLELGDSALYLCASSLGQDLYEQYFGPGTRLTVT.

The chain links TRBV5-1 to TRBJ2-7; D not resolved. The CDR3 has 13 residues. Trimming pared 0 bases from V and 2 bases from J, leaving 6 bases between. Germline V gene data show CDR1 as SGHRS and CDR2 as YFSETQ. The CDR3 bases are TGCGCCAGCAGCTTGGTGGGCACCTACGAGCAGTACTTC. Protein sequence: CASSLVGTYEQYF.

This sequence joins TRBV13 and TRBJ1-1, with D tentatively TRBD1 (5 bases). CDR3 length equals 13 residues. Between the trimmed V and J ends, which lost 1 base and 4 bases, there was a span of 7 bases. Per the germline V gene, CDR1 is PRHDT and CDR2 is FYEKMQ (reference sequence). In nucleotides, the CDR3 is TGTGCCAGCAGCTTAGAAGGGGCCACTGAAGCTTTCTTT. Its translation: CASSLEGATEAFF.

The rearrangement links TRBV2 to TRBJ1-1, with TRBD1 matching over 8 bases. The CDR3 runs to 16 residues. The germline CDR1 and CDR2 sequences are SNHLY and FYNNEI. V lost 7 bases to trimming and J lost 1 base; unmatched junction nucleotides: 11. CDR3 protein: CASTYTSDRENTEAFF. CDR3 DNA sequence: TGTGCCAGCACGTACACATCGGACAGGGAGAACACTGAAGCTTTCTTT.

The rearrangement links TRBV2 to TRBJ1-6; 8 bases line up with TRBD1. V gave up 5 bases and J gave up 1 base; unmatched junction bases: 1. The CDR3 runs 15 residues. Germline V gives CDR1 SNHLY, CDR2 FYNNEI. This chain's CDR3 is CASSWTGSYNSPLHF. DNA for the CDR3: TGTGCCAGCAGTTGGACAGGGTCCTATAATTCACCCCTCCACTTT.